This TCR beta chain comes out of a study of cytomegalovirus exposure and HLA in healthy donors (dated by TCRdb to the late 2010s). As for the study more broadly: According to an earlier analysis of 587 of the donors, some 180 million T cells yielded some 110 million unique TCR beta sequences and more than 250 Gb of sequence data. The aim of the study was to test whether cataloging public T cell receptors could identify signatures of past pathogen exposure. Of the roughly 430 genotyped donors, about 80% fell in the genetic ancestry cluster associated with self-reported Caucasian donors. An earlier analysis of approximately 500 of the donors applied high-throughput TCR beta sequencing to assess whether each TCR beta V gene segment acted as functional or pseudogenic. To predict cytomegalovirus infection status, the study brought together high-throughput TCR immunosequencing, statistical association of individual TCRs with disease status, and machine learning. The T cell repertoires of 700 or so subjects were profiled by immunosequencing and related to cytomegalovirus serostatus. Along with the 666-subject first cohort, a separate validation cohort of 120 different subjects was used. Genome-wide SNP genotypes for about three fifths of the roughly 670 donors were used in a later genetic analysis, which treated that subset as a discovery cohort. The later analysis used no new phenotypic data to find candidate immune exposures, relying instead on TCR beta sequences and their occurrence across donors. A later analysis re-analyzed previously published TCR beta repertoires from about 600 donors and added high-resolution HLA genotyping to study TCR occurrence patterns. On average, 235,054 unique TCR beta nucleotide sequences were sequenced per donor among some 420 genotyped donors of the cohort, with about 17% of those sequences being non-productive. Roughly 300 gigabases of sequencing data and approximately 84 million unique TCR sequences were included in an early release covering over 600 HLA-typed donors. About 5 DR-DQ haplotypes were handled as single units for association and clustering, since linkage in the cohort was strong. Class I and class II HLA loci were covered by the typing at four-digit resolution. Typing coverage varied by locus: about 620-640 donors for A, B, C, DRB1 and DQB1; some 520 for DQA1; 606 for DPA1; approximately 450 for DPB1. Every repertoire in the discovery cohort had been generated on one and the same sequencing platform. Donor age, sex, ethnicity and CMV serostatus were compiled alongside the repertoire data.

General study outcomes and caveats: According to a later analysis, TCR association rates differed among HLA loci, with DRB1 alleles showing the most associated TCRs and HLA-C alleles showing the fewest. A further reported finding was that TCR beta sequences accurately predicted the HLA-A and HLA-B alleles for most subjects in the first cohort. According to a later analysis, parvovirus B19, influenza, CMV and Epstein-Barr virus appeared linked to several top co-occurrence clusters. Because HLA typing was missing for some donors at each locus, association tests included only the typed subset. V-gene and J-gene trimming of TCR beta chains was associated with a missense DCLRE1C variant in a later genetic analysis, and the association was replicated in an independent cohort. Three of the identified cytomegalovirus-associated TCR beta chains were confirmed in vitro to be specific for cytomegalovirus antigens. The classifier was reported to diagnose cytomegalovirus status with high specificity and sensitivity in both the original cohort and the validation cohort. This cohort had only TCR beta chains sequenced, and the lack of alpha or paired-chain data limited which features could be detected. CMV serostatus was the only immune exposure information available for the cohort. Specific HLA alleles were associated with around 18,000 TCR beta sequences at a false discovery rate of 0.05 in a later analysis. Across donors, most TCR sequences were observed very rarely, whereas some public TCRs were present in many individuals. An earlier analysis of approximately 600 of the donors showed that most TCR beta V segments appeared in productive rearrangements either about 87% or about 30% of the time, which broadly matched IMGT annotations. Some IMGT-functional V segments, including TRBV6-2 and TRBV6-3, could not be told apart with the 87-base-pair reads, so those segments were excluded. Seventeen rarely observed V segments, including chromosome 9 orphons, were excluded from the earlier analysis of almost 600 of the donors because counts were too low. According to a later genetic analysis, donors in an Asian-associated ancestry cluster had fewer N-insertions in productive TCRs than the approximately 650-donor mean. The sequencing pipeline was judged likely to have produced a cluster of highly shared sequence variants as a technical artifact. According to a later analysis, most CMV-associated TCR beta chains appeared to be HLA-restricted, and the HLA associations seemed to be driven largely by CMV exposure. When HLA alleles, especially DR and DQ, strongly co-occurred, attributing TCR associations to individual alleles was difficult. A total of roughly 160 TCR beta chains were listed by the study as associated with cytomegalovirus. In a later analysis, HLA-associated TCR beta chains were found to be more clonally expanded and to have lower generation probabilities than equally common non-associated chains. The authors suggested that the approach could potentially be extended to other disease states and immunological phenotypes. Correlated functional status among segregating V segments might be attributable to linkage disequilibrium, but an unknown experimental factor could not be ruled out. The presence/absence analyses assumed that sequencing depth was roughly uniform across donors, and that assumption may not be true.

Libraries were prepared through the immunoSEQ multiplex PCR assay. For the multiplex PCR, a mixture combining 60 forward primers for TCR Vbeta segments and 13 reverse primers for TCR Jbeta segments was used. A multiplex PCR assay on genomic DNA amplified the CDR3 region of rearranged TCR beta genes. The Illumina HiSeq System was used to sequence the amplified TCR beta libraries as 87-base-pair reads. As for the original processing: In a later analysis, tens of millions of unique TCR beta chains were counted across the approximately 670 repertoires, and around 11 million of these chains were shared by at least two donors. Raw reads were error-corrected and collapsed into unique sequences with a nearest-neighbor algorithm that merged closely related sequences to remove PCR and sequencing errors. CDR3 sequences were aligned to IMGT reference sequences to assign V, D and J gene segments. For a sequence to be retained, a match of at least six nucleotides to both a V gene segment and a J gene segment was required. A rearrangement counted as productive if the CDR3 had no stop codons and remained in frame with V and J, and every other rearrangement counted as non-productive. Following IMGT convention, CDR3 was defined as the stretch from the second conserved V-encoded cysteine up to the conserved J-encoded phenylalanine. In an earlier analysis of roughly 580 of the donors, sequences lacking an unambiguous match to a single V gene segment were excluded. In an earlier analysis of some 590 of the donors, V segments were called functional above 56.7% productive rearrangements and were called segregating when the between-donor standard deviation exceeded 5%. A statistical classification framework was built to diagnose cytomegalovirus status from the catalog of TCR beta chain sequences. In a later analysis, TCR nucleotide sequences were compared against IMGT/GENE-DB human TR gene sequences so that V and J genes could be assigned. In a later analysis, CDR3 sequences and most-parsimonious VDJ recombination scenarios were assigned using the TCRdist pipeline. A later analysis defined each TCR beta chain by its CDR3 amino acid sequence plus V-gene family, and excluded reads lacking a unique V-gene family. A later analysis removed 600 or so highly shared, low-generation-probability nucleotide sequences to deal with suspected cross-contamination and a sequencing artifact. In a later analysis, a clonal expansion index for each public chain was calculated from normalized within-repertoire ranks of inferred template counts. In a later analysis, generation probabilities were computed using a VDJ recombination model fitted to out-of-frame rearrangements, and the results were checked against IGoR. Hypergeometric tests were used in a later analysis to score TCR-TCR, TCR-HLA and TCR-CMV co-occurrence, with a repertoire-size bias correction applied to the TCR pairs. A later analysis estimated false discovery rates by permuting HLA or CMV assignments 20 times. A later analysis grouped co-occurring TCRs with DBSCAN, adding TCRdist sequence similarity when clustering within HLA-allele-positive subsets. For co-occurrence clustering, repertoires with fewer than 30,000 or more than 120,000 public chains were excluded, along with five or six repertoires with anomalous nucleotide sharing. The table was pulled from immuneACCESS by TCRdb, which kept in-frame rearrangements only. Such tables lose some clones; where checked, under half of the loss comes from unresolved V genes, and the rest has no known cause. The V and J calls and clone size were taken over from that table, and D and trimming were inferred from the DNA. Within this sample are fewer than 120,000 clones, with 76% of them counted one time only. 13% of the sample rests with the top ten.

Including cysteine and phenylalanine, the CDR3 has 12 amino acids. This entry keeps only the CDR3 DNA: 36 bases, framed from base 1. Cut back by 4 bases and 7 bases, the V and J ends lie 9 bases apart. The germline V gene gives CDR1 as LGHNT and CDR2 as FRNRAP. The cohort consisted of 600 to 700 healthy bone marrow donors. At the time of sampling, every cohort member was nominally healthy, though immune exposures that went unrecorded were likely present. The donor was CMV seropositive and belonged to the group of 250 to 300 seropositive cohort members. Every donor gave a peripheral blood sample, and the peripheral blood mononuclear cells from that sample were used for TCR beta sequencing. The Qiagen DNeasy Blood Extraction Kit was used to extract genomic DNA from the blood cell samples. On this clone itself: This clone's antigen is unknown. No base quality values were provided; no much bigger clone lies one nucleotide off.

The sequencing input was PBMCs. This chain is built from TRBV12-5 and TRBJ2-3, with no confidently assigned D gene. The clonotype originates from a man aged 30 to 39 in good health and CMV-seropositive. The CDR3 reads as follows: CASGYDTNTQYF. The DNA reads TGTGCTAGTGGTTACGACACCAATACGCAGTATTTT.